This T cell receptor beta chain was recovered during a study of chemoradiotherapy in HPV16-positive cancers. Notes on the study in general: Candidate HPV-specific clones and E7-related TCR motifs grew in tumor during treatment.

A note on this clone: No antigen is known for it.

The CDR3 consists of 14 residues. The V and J ends lost 3 bases and 7 bases, in that order; junction bases with no gene match: 8. CDR1 MNHEY and CDR2 SMNVEV come from the germline V gene (reference sequence). Repertoires were sampled repeatedly during chemoradiotherapy. Profiled with immunoSEQ multiplex PCR; TCRdb holds only in-frame clones, not every one. The repertoire consists of approximately 8,500 clones, with roughly two thirds occurring once and the leading ten covering approximately 30%. This chain joins TRBV27 and TRBJ1-2; TRBD1 agrees at 7 bases. The origin of this receptor is a human donor with HPV-associated anogenital cancer. The specimen was collected from a patient who underwent chemoradiotherapy. CDR3 region: CASSFSQGLGGYTF. CDR3 nucleotide sequence: TGTGCCAGCAGTTTTTCACAGGGGCTTGGTGGCTACACCTTC.